The 30 T cell receptor beta chains presented below share a single source sample, sequenced in a study of cytomegalovirus exposure and HLA in healthy donors. The protocol was immunoSEQ multiplex PCR, while the TCRdb copy is restricted to in-frame clones and leaves out a portion. The table lists over 150,000 clones, approximately 86% of them singletons, with about 20% in the top ten. Sequencing was performed on PBMCs. Receptors were obtained from a man between 18 and 35 years old in good health and CMV-seropositive.

The chain links TRBV9 to TRBJ2-3; 13 bases align to TRBD2. The V gene's germline CDR1 is SGDLS and CDR2 YYNGEE. CDR3 size: 16 residues. V was clipped by 5 bases and J by 2 bases; unmatched bases: 5. The CDR3 nucleotides read TGTGCCAGCAGTTCACTAGCGGGGGGGCCCACAGATACGCAGTATTTT. It specifies CASSSLAGGPTDTQYF.

The chain has TRBV15 and TRBJ2-1, with TRBD1 as a possible D gene (6 bases). Trimming took off 3 bases at V and 3 bases at J, with 12 bases between the two ends. This CDR3 region has 15 residues. Germline V lookup: CDR1 LNHNV, CDR2 YYDKDF (reference sequence). The CDR3 sequence is CATSRGTGYYNEQFF. Written as DNA, the CDR3 is TGTGCCACCAGCAGGGGAACAGGGTACTACAATGAGCAGTTCTTC.

The chain links TRBV18 to TRBJ2-1; 9 bases are shared with TRBD1. Germline CDR1 reads KGHSH; CDR2 reads LQKENI. This CDR3 spans 17 amino acids. Trimming removed 0 bases from V and 4 bases from J; junction bases left unmatched: 7. The CDR3 protein is CASSPPGQGQGYNEQFF. The CDR3 DNA reads TGTGCCAGCTCACCACCGGGACAGGGACAAGGGTACAATGAGCAGTTCTTC.

The CDR3 DNA reads as TGTGCCAGCAGCGCCGGGACTATCCAAGAGACCCAGTACTTC. This translates into CASSAGTIQETQYF. The chain has TRBV11-2 and TRBJ2-5, with TRBD2 matching over 7 bases. CDR1 SGHAT and CDR2 FQNNGV come from the germline V gene. Unmatched junction bases numbered 4, after V lost 5 bases and J lost 1 base. This CDR3 has 14 amino acids.

The V gene is TRBV14, the J gene TRBJ1-5; 7 positions agree with TRBD1. Germline CDR1 and CDR2: SGHDN and FVKESK. Trimming removed 0 bases from V and 12 bases from J; junction bases left unmatched: 5. The CDR3 is 13 residues long. The CDR3 sequence: CASSQDRDSIQHF. The CDR3 DNA reads as TGTGCCAGCAGCCAAGATCGGGACAGTATCCAGCATTTT.

The chain combines TRBV2 with TRBJ1-5; TRBD1 matches at 7 bases. CDR1 is SNHLY and CDR2 is FYNNEI in the germline V gene. V lost 7 bases and J lost 4; bases outside the gene matches: 10. The CDR3 extends over 15 amino acids. CDR3 nucleotide sequence: TGTGCCAGCACCCCGGACAGGTCGTATAATCAGCCCCAGCATTTT. Protein product: CASTPDRSYNQPQHF. The whole variable domain, filled in from reference TRBV2 and TRBJ1-5, reads EPEVTQTPSHQVTQMGQEVILRCVPISNHLYFYWYRQILGQKVEFLVSFYNNEISEKSEIFDDQFSVERPDGSNFTLKIRSTKLEDSAMYFCASTPDRSYNQPQHFGDGTRLSIL.

This clone has only one observation. The chain employs TRBV6-1 and TRBJ1-4; D remains unclear. CDR3 size: 16 residues. The V end lost 4 bases, the J end lost 4 bases, and 16 bases lay between the germline ends. Germline V gene lookup returns CDR1 MNHNS and CDR2 SASEGT. The CDR3 is CASSAPSGRVNEKLFF. The CDR3 region has the DNA TGTGCCAGCAGTGCCCCCTCCGGGAGGGTTAATGAAAAACTGTTTTTT.

The rearrangement links TRBV4-2 to TRBJ2-1; 7 bases fit TRBD2. Germline CDR1 reads LGHNA; CDR2 reads YNFKEQ. J was trimmed by 8 bases and V by 3 bases; bases with no gene match: 16. The CDR3 is 17 amino acids. As DNA, the CDR3 is TGTGCCAGCAGCCACACTATGGTGGCGGGGGATGGGGATGAGCAGTTCTTC. Residues: CASSHTMVAGDGDEQFF.

This clone has only a few counts. The chain couples TRBV7-3 to TRBJ2-7; TRBD1 agrees at 10 bases. Unmatched junction bases numbered 3, after V lost 4 bases and J lost 3 bases. The CDR3 is 14 amino acids. Germline values: CDR1 SGHTA, CDR2 FQGTGA. The CDR3 region has the DNA TGTGCCAGCAGCTGGGACAGGGGTTTCTACGAGCAGTACTTC. Residues: CASSWDRGFYEQYF.

This clone was detected only a few times. The V call is TRBV9, the J call TRBJ2-1, with D perhaps matching TRBD1 (6 bases). The CDR3 has 12 amino acids. From germline, CDR1 is SGDLS and CDR2 YYNGEE. Trimming left V 4 bases short and J 9 bases short, with 11 bases between. CDR3 region: CASSPGQPEQFF. In DNA, the CDR3 is TGTGCCAGCAGCCCAGGACAGCCTGAGCAGTTCTTC. Based on the CDR3 plus reference TRBV9 and TRBJ2-1, the full variable domain is DSGVTQTPKHLITATGQRVTLRCSPRSGDLSVYWYQQSLDQGLQFLIQYYNGEERAKGNILERFSAQQFPDLHSELNLSSLELGDSALYFCASSPGQPEQFFGPGTRLTVL.

The V gene is TRBV2, the J gene TRBJ1-4; the D gene is possibly TRBD1 (6 bases). V was shortened by 4 bases and J by 0 bases, with 12 bases between the two germline ends. The CDR3 consists of 16 residues. Germline CDR1 is SNHLY and CDR2 is FYNNEI. The CDR3 nucleotides read TGTGCCAGCAGTGTACAGGGTCTCACAACTAATGAAAAACTGTTTTTT. This encodes CASSVQGLTTNEKLFF.

The V and J genes are TRBV27 and TRBJ2-5, with TRBD1 as a possible D gene (6 bases). V was trimmed by 6 bases and J by 5 bases, leaving 19 bases between them. Looked up from germline, CDR1 is MNHEY and CDR2 is SMNVEV (reference sequence). The CDR3 loop spans 15 amino acids. The CDR3 here is CASSPYSQGGETQYF. The CDR3 DNA reads TGTGCCAGCAGCCCGTATTCACAGGGTGGGGAGACCCAGTACTTC.

DNA for the CDR3: TGTGCCAGCACCCGGGGAGGAGATTCACCCCTCCACTTT. Amino acids: CASTRGGDSPLHF. V usage is TRBV7-9 and J usage is TRBJ1-6, with no clear D. The CDR3 has 13 residues. Looked up from germline, CDR1 is SEHNR and CDR2 is FQNEAQ (reference sequence). The V end was cut by 7 bases, the J end by 8 bases, with 12 bases between.

This clone appeared a single time. This chain uses TRBV4-3 with TRBJ2-2; TRBD2 is a possible D gene (7 bases). The V and J ends lost 0 bases and 2 bases respectively, with 16 bases between them. The CDR3 sequence is 18 residues long. Germline V gene data show CDR1 as LGHNA and CDR2 as YSLEER. The CDR3 sequence is CASSQDRQGRVNTGELFF. CDR3 DNA: TGCGCCAGCAGCCAAGATCGGCAGGGGAGGGTAAACACCGGGGAGCTGTTTTTT.

This sequence joins TRBV6-5 and TRBJ2-3; D remains ambiguous. The CDR3 covers 15 residues. Germline V gene data show CDR1 as MNHEY and CDR2 as SVGAGI. V lost 0 bases to trimming and J lost 0 bases, with 7 bases between them. Written as DNA, the CDR3 is TGTGCCAGCAGTTACTCGAGTGCGAGCACAGATACGCAGTATTTT. The encoded protein is CASSYSSASTDTQYF.

The DNA of the CDR3 is TGTGCCAGTAGTATAAGGGGGGACAGGGGGCAGGGGCAGCCCCAGCATTTT. Amino acids: CASSIRGDRGQGQPQHF. V usage is TRBV19 and J usage is TRBJ1-5, with 12 bases lining up with TRBD1. This CDR3 contains 17 residues. After removal of 2 bases from V and 7 bases from J, the junction contained 9 bases not matched to a gene. Germline CDR1 and CDR2: LNHDA and SQIVND (reference sequence).

This chain connects TRBV6-5 to TRBJ1-2, with 7 positions matching TRBD1. Trimming at V came to 0 bases and at J to 8 bases, leaving 3 bases not matched to a gene. The CDR3 contains 13 residues. Germline V CDR1 and CDR2: MNHEY, SVGAGI. The CDR3 region is CASSYSTGRGYTF. The CDR3, as DNA: TGTGCCAGCAGTTACTCGACAGGGCGCGGCTACACCTTC.

The chain recombines TRBV5-1 with TRBJ1-2; 8 bases match TRBD1. The CDR3 has 18 residues. Germline trimming cut 2 bases from V and 2 bases from J; bases unmatched to any gene: 14. The germline V gene encodes CDR1 SGHRS and CDR2 YFSETQ. This chain's CDR3 is CASSFDGRQGSSNYGYTF. The CDR3 DNA sequence: TGCGCCAGCAGCTTTGACGGCCGACAGGGGTCTTCAAACTATGGCTACACCTTC.

This sequence joins TRBV28 and TRBJ2-1; D is perhaps TRBD1 (5 bases). Deletions cut 10 bases from V and 7 bases from J, with 26 bases between. The CDR3 is 16 amino acids. Germline assignment: CDR1 MDHEN and CDR2 SYDVKM. The CDR3 bases are TGTGCCACCCGTTACCCAGGGATAGGGTATACAAATGAGCAGTTCTTC. Translation: CATRYPGIGYTNEQFF.

This chain connects TRBV7-7 to TRBJ2-3; maybe TRBD1 (5 bases). CDR1 is SSHAT, CDR2 FNYEAQ, per germline (reference sequence). V shed 6 bases and J shed 3 bases, with 10 bases lying between them. This CDR3 comprises 13 residues. This CDR3 reads CASRSRVTDTQYF. CDR3 DNA sequence: TGTGCCAGCAGGTCCAGGGTTACAGATACGCAGTATTTT.

V gene TRBV18 combines with J gene TRBJ1-6; tentatively, D is TRBD1 (6 bases). Deletions cut 6 bases from V and 7 bases from J, with 16 bases between. Looked up from germline, CDR1 is KGHSH and CDR2 is LQKENI. The CDR3 extends over 15 amino acids. The DNA of the CDR3 is TGTGCCAGCTCCCTCGGACAGTGGGTAAATTCACCCCTCCACTTT. Protein: CASSLGQWVNSPLHF.

The gene calls are TRBV21-1 and TRBJ2-7; the tabulated D call, TRBD2, remains unverified against the DNA. TRBV21-1 is recorded as a pseudogene. This CDR3 has 11 residues. The CDR3 nucleotides read TGTGCCAGCAGCCTATCCTACGAGCAGTACTTC. Translated: CASSLSYEQYF.

The chain combines TRBV6-5 with TRBJ2-1; tentative D call: TRBD1 (6 bases). The V end lost 6 bases, the J end lost 6 bases, and 15 bases lay between the germline ends. The germline V gene has CDR1 MNHEY and CDR2 SVGAGI. CDR3 length: 14 residues. The DNA of the CDR3 is TGTGCCAGCAGACCCTCCGACAGGCCCAATGAGCAGTTCTTC. This encodes CASRPSDRPNEQFF.

The J gene is TRBJ2-7, the V gene TRBV30; 8 bases line up with TRBD1. V shed 8 bases, J shed 1 base, and the junction held 7 bases outside the gene matches. There are 13 residues in the CDR3. CDR1 GTSNPN and CDR2 SVGIG come from the germline V gene (reference sequence). CDR3 region: CASGQGISYEQYF. In nucleotides, the CDR3 is TGTGCCAGCGGACAGGGAATTTCCTACGAGCAGTACTTC.

V gene TRBV4-2 combines with J gene TRBJ2-2, with 7 bases that match TRBD1. Unmatched junction bases numbered 0, after V lost 2 bases and J lost 0 bases. Germline V gives CDR1 LGHNA, CDR2 YNFKEQ. The CDR3 loop spans 15 amino acids. This CDR3 reads CASSQTGANTGELFF. CDR3 DNA sequence: TGTGCCAGCAGCCAAACAGGGGCGAACACCGGGGAGCTGTTTTTT.

V and J are TRBV7-3 and TRBJ1-5, with a weak D call TRBD1 (6 bases). Trimming took off 6 bases at V and 5 bases at J, with 17 bases between the two ends. This CDR3 has 15 amino acids. CDR1 and CDR2 from the germline V gene are SGHTA and FQGTGA. This chain's CDR3 is CASRTPGGLDQPQHF. CDR3 bases: TGTGCCAGCAGGACGCCGGGGGGCCTCGATCAGCCCCAGCATTTT.

The gene calls are TRBV18 and TRBJ2-7, with 11 bases lining up with TRBD1. CDR1 and CDR2 from the germline V gene are KGHSH and LQKENI. The CDR3 extends over 15 amino acids. The trim removed 6 bases at V and 4 bases at J, leaving 8 bases unmatched. As DNA, the CDR3 is TGTGCCAGCTCGGCCGGGACAGGGGGGCGGTACGAGCAGTACTTC. Its protein product is CASSAGTGGRYEQYF.

CDR3 coding DNA: TGTGCCAGCAGTCCCTACCGACAGGGCCTTAATCAGCCCCAGCATTTT. Amino acid sequence: CASSPYRQGLNQPQHF. This chain connects TRBV27 to TRBJ1-5; 7 nucleotides match TRBD1. CDR3 length equals 16 residues. Germline V gene lookup returns CDR1 MNHEY and CDR2 SMNVEV (reference sequence). The ends lost 5 bases at V and 4 bases at J; junction bases unmatched: 11.

This clone was observed a few times. The J gene is TRBJ2-3, the V gene TRBV10-3, with D possibly matching TRBD2 (7 bases). The germline gives CDR1 ENHRY, CDR2 SYGVKD. The CDR3 spans 17 residues. Trimming removed 5 bases from V and 4 bases from J, with 22 bases in between. CDR3 sequence (DNA): TGTGCCATCAGTCCCGGGCAAGCAGGGGAGGGTTCAGATACGCAGTATTTT. It translates to CAISPGQAGEGSDTQYF.

V usage is TRBV9 and J usage is TRBJ2-2; tentatively, D is TRBD2 (7 bases). Between the trimmed V and J ends, which lost 2 bases and 6 bases, there was a span of 14 bases. The CDR3 contains 15 residues. Looked up from germline, CDR1 is SGDLS and CDR2 is YYNGEE. The CDR3: CASSVGGAEAGELFF. CDR3 DNA sequence: TGTGCCAGCAGCGTTGGGGGGGCGGAGGCCGGGGAGCTGTTTTTT.